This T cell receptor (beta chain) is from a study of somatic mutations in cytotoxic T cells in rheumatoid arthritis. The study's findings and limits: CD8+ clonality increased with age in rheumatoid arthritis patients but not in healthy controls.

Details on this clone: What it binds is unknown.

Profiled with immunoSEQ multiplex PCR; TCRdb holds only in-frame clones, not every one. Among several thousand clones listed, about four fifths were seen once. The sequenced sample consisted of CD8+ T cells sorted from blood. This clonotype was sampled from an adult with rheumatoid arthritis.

CDR3 in DNA: TGTGCCAGCAGCCCTAGGACTAGCGGGGGGTCGGGCGGGGAGCTGTTTTTT. The encoded protein is CASSPRTSGGSGGELFF. The J gene is TRBJ2-2, the V gene TRBV27; 14 bases map to TRBD2. The CDR3 has 17 residues. Germline assignment: CDR1 MNHEY and CDR2 SMNVEV (reference sequence). V lost 6 bases to trimming and J lost 7 bases; unmatched junction nucleotides: 10.